The TCR beta chain under discussion was sequenced for a study of CD8 T cells in ankylosing spondylitis listed by TCRdb under 2017. In terms of the full investigation: The study set out to find disease-linked TCR variants by profiling T cell receptor beta repertoires in ankylosing spondylitis patients and healthy donors. The whole study cohort included some 100 healthy donors and around 24 ankylosing spondylitis patients. Samples of peripheral blood were taken, and for ankylosing spondylitis patients, synovial fluid was collected as well.

CDR1 and CDR2, per the germline V gene, are SNHLY and FYNNEI. The CDR3, from cysteine to phenylalanine, totals 17 residues. Only the CDR3 part of the read is kept: 51 bases, read in frame from the first base. Trimmed from V: 1 base; trimmed from J: 4 bases; junction bases lacking a gene match: 11. TCRdb lists the instrument as Illumina HiSeq 2500. Quantitative 5'-RACE with molecular barcodes was used to prepare TCR beta libraries. On the authors' methods: A new computational method, built on a probabilistic model of VDJ rearrangement, was used to identify disease-linked TCR variants. TCRdb reran the public reads through fastp at Q25 and MiXCR, keeping productive beta chains. One record per CDR3 amino acid sequence lists the most common genes and DNA. The V and J calls shown here were made by TCRdb, not taken from the authors' results. Present in this sample are around 140,000 distinct CDR3 sequences, roughly 15% of which were seen just once. Together, the top ten hold approximately 30% of the sample.

This clonotype was found a few times. The antigen it binds to is not known. Base-call qualities are not available, and no considerably larger clone is one nucleotide away. Study-level results and caveats: According to the report, matched synovial fluid samples from ankylosing spondylitis patients were significantly enriched for the disease-linked clones. Some motif variants were previously reported in synovial fluid and blood of reactive arthritis patients, suggesting common disease-initiation mechanisms. The disease-linked clones had a CD8+ phenotype and were found at relatively low frequencies in peripheral blood. Blood from ankylosing spondylitis patients appeared to be characterized by a TCR beta motif made up of under ten highly homologous amino acid variants.

This receptor was identified in a male donor with ankylosing spondylitis. In this chain, TRBV2 is recombined with TRBJ2-5; TRBD2 fits 8 bases in the junction. Source material: blood, either unsorted or a sorted T cell fraction (not recorded which). The CDR3 region reads CASSEEGGTRRIETQYF. The DNA sequence reads TGTGCCAGCAGTGAAGAAGGGGGGACTAGACGTATAGAGACCCAGTACTTC.